A selection of T cell receptor beta chains follows, all from one sample in a study of blood T cell repertoires in COVID-19. Some clones are missing from TCRdb's copy, which holds only in-frame ones; the method was immunoSEQ multiplex PCR. The sample carries approximately 82,000 clones, around four fifths recorded once. Material: peripheral blood. These receptors were obtained from a woman aged 55-69 years with acute or convalescent COVID-19. The CDR3 runs from the conserved cysteine through the conserved F or W. D genes are given only for firm matches. Size is stated for part of the rows, as once, few or many counts, or as a class when the clone is expanded.

v_call	clone_size	d_call	j_call	cdr3_nt	cdr3_aa
TRBV5-1	.	TRBD1	TRBJ2-2	TGCGCCAGCAGCTCATTAGGACAGGGGGCGGGGGCCGGGGAGCTGTTTTTT	CASSSLGQGAGAGELFF
TRBV11-2	.	TRBD2	TRBJ2-3	TGTGCCAGCAGCGGACTAGCGGGGAGCACAGATACGCAGTATTTT	CASSGLAGSTDTQYF
TRBV6-1	.	TRBD1	TRBJ2-1	TGTGCCAGCAGTGAAGGGGGGGACAGGGGGAATGAGCAGTTCTTC	CASSEGGDRGNEQFF
TRBV2	.	TRBD1	TRBJ2-2	TGTGCCAGCAGAGCCTCCGGGACAGGGCACACCGGGGAGCTGTTTTTT	CASRASGTGHTGELFF
TRBV6-5	.	.	TRBJ2-1	TGTGCCAGCAGTTACGACTACTACAATGAGCAGTTCTTC	CASSYDYYNEQFF
TRBV7-8	.	.	TRBJ2-1	TGTGCCAGCAGCCTCGGGACTCTTTCCTACAATGAGCAGTTCTTC	CASSLGTLSYNEQFF
TRBV2	few	.	TRBJ2-7	TGTGCCAGCACCAGTAATATCGAGCAGTACTTC	CASTSNIEQYF
TRBV28	.	.	TRBJ1-6	TGTGCCAGCCATTCTTCCATATCTACCTCACCCCTCCACTTT	CASHSSISTSPLHF
TRBV2	.	TRBD1	TRBJ1-2	TGTGCCAGCAGTGAGCTCAGGGGGAACTATGGCTACACCTTC	CASSELRGNYGYTF
TRBV5-1	.	TRBD2	TRBJ2-1	TGCGCCAGCAGCTTGGTTACTAGCGGGGGTTACAATGAGCAGTTCTTC	CASSLVTSGGYNEQFF
TRBV2	few	.	TRBJ2-6	TGTGCCAGCCCTGGAGAGCGGAGACCATCCTCTGGGGCCAACGTCCTGACTTTC	CASPGERRPSSGANVLTF
TRBV4-3	once	TRBD1	TRBJ2-5	TGCGCCAGCAGCCCGGGACAGGGGTCACAAGAGACCCAGTACTTC	CASSPGQGSQETQYF
TRBV29-1	.	TRBD1	TRBJ1-2	TGCAGCGTTCCAAGTCGACAGGGGGCAAAAGATGGCTACACCTTC	CSVPSRQGAKDGYTF
TRBV6-5	.	.	TRBJ2-3	TGTGCCAGCAGTTCCCTCGTAGCCACAGATACGCAGTATTTT	CASSSLVATDTQYF
TRBV27	once	.	TRBJ1-5	TGTGCCAGCAGTTTATCTTTCCAGGGTCCGGGTATATTTAGCAATCAGCCCCAGCATTTT	CASSLSFQGPGIFSNQPQHF
TRBV25-1	.	TRBD2	TRBJ2-2	TGTGCCAGCAAAGGTACGAGGTTTAGCGGGGGAAGCACCGGGGAGCTGTTTTTT	CASKGTRFSGGSTGELFF
TRBV5-6	.	.	TRBJ1-1	TGTGCCAGCAGCCCGGACAGAGGGGTTAACACTGAAGCTTTCTTT	CASSPDRGVNTEAFF
TRBV30	.	.	TRBJ1-1	TGTGCCTGGGGGCTGGGGGGAAGGGCTGAAGCTTTCTTT	CAWGLGGRAEAFF
TRBV9	.	.	TRBJ1-1	TGTGCCAGCAGCGTAAATGCGTGGGAGGGATCGAACACTGAAGCTTTCTTT	CASSVNAWEGSNTEAFF
TRBV7-9	few	.	TRBJ1-2	TGTGCCAGCAGCCAGGACAGAGATGGCTACACCTTC	CASSQDRDGYTF
TRBV29-1	.	.	TRBJ1-1	TGCAGCGTTGCGGAGGGTAAGGGGACTGAAGCTTTCTTT	CSVAEGKGTEAFF
TRBV3-1/TRBV3-2	once	TRBD1	TRBJ1-3	TGTGCCAGCAGCTTTAACCGACAGGGTAACTCTGGAAACACCATATATTTT	CASSFNRQGNSGNTIYF
TRBV30	.	TRBD1	TRBJ1-3	TGTGCCTGGAGCGGACCGGGACAGCTTATCACCATATATTTT	CAWSGPGQLITIYF
TRBV6-6	.	TRBD1	TRBJ1-1	TGTGCCAGCAGTTACTCTCGTGGACAGGGGAACACTGAAGCTTTCTTT	CASSYSRGQGNTEAFF
TRBV5-4	.	TRBD1	TRBJ1-2	TGTGCCAGCAGCGGCGACCCGGGACAGACCTATAGTCACACCTTC	CASSGDPGQTYSHTF
TRBV3-1/TRBV3-2	.	TRBD2	TRBJ2-1	TGTGCCAGCAGCTCGACTAGCGCGGTCTACAATGAGCAGTTCTTC	CASSSTSAVYNEQFF
TRBV11-3	.	.	TRBJ2-1	TGTGCCAGCAGCCCTGGGGGGGCCTATGAGCAGTTCTTC	CASSPGGAYEQFF
TRBV5-4	.	TRBD1	TRBJ1-3	TGTGCCAGCAGCTTGGCCCTAGGACAGGAGACCACCATATATTTT	CASSLALGQETTIYF
TRBV3-1/TRBV3-2	.	.	TRBJ1-2	TGTGCCAGCAGCCAAGTCGACAGGAACGGCTACACCTTC	CASSQVDRNGYTF
TRBV5-8	.	.	TRBJ1-1	TGTGCCAGCAGCTCGACATTCATGAACACTGAAGCTTTCTTT	CASSSTFMNTEAFF
TRBV18	.	TRBD1	TRBJ1-6	TGTGCCAGCTCTCCGACAGGGAACAATTCACCCCTCCACTTT	CASSPTGNNSPLHF
TRBV7-8	.	TRBD2	TRBJ2-1	TGTGCCAGCAGCGGGACCCCTAGCGGGTCCGCCAATGAGCAGTTCTTC	CASSGTPSGSANEQFF
TRBV6-5	.	.	TRBJ1-5	TGTGCTACGGGGGGAAAAGGCAATCAGCCCCAGCATTTT	CATGGKGNQPQHF
TRBV7-2	.	TRBD1	TRBJ1-2	TGTGCCACCACACAGGGGGTCGCGAGCTATGGCTACACCTTC	CATTQGVASYGYTF
TRBV19	.	TRBD2	TRBJ2-3	TGTGCCAGTAGTCCTGGACTAGCGGGGGCCACAGATACGCAGTATTTT	CASSPGLAGATDTQYF
TRBV5-1	few	TRBD1	TRBJ1-1	TGCGCCAGCAGCCAAATCGGGACAGGTAACACTGAAGCTTTCTTT	CASSQIGTGNTEAFF
TRBV3-1/TRBV3-2	.	TRBD2	TRBJ2-5	TGTGCCAGCAGCCAAGATGGTCTAGCGGGAGTCGAAGAGACCCAGTACTTC	CASSQDGLAGVEETQYF
TRBV11-3	.	.	TRBJ2-3	TGTGCCAGCAGCACGACGGTGGGGCCGACAGATACGCAGTATTTT	CASSTTVGPTDTQYF
TRBV27	few	.	TRBJ2-2	TGTGCCAGCAGTTTCGCGCAGGGCCCATATGCCGGGGAGCTGTTTTTT	CASSFAQGPYAGELFF
TRBV6-6	.	.	TRBJ2-7	TGTGCCAGCAGTTACTCGAAAGGGGCCGTCGACTACGAGCAGTACTTC	CASSYSKGAVDYEQYF
TRBV15	.	.	TRBJ1-1	TGTGCCACCAGCAGAGATCCCGTGAACACTGAAGCTTTCTTT	CATSRDPVNTEAFF
TRBV6-6	.	.	TRBJ1-5	TGTGCCAGCAGTCATACACAGGGTCGATTAAACAATCAGCCCCAGCATTTT	CASSHTQGRLNNQPQHF
TRBV4-3	.	.	TRBJ2-1	TGCGCCAGCAGCCAAGGACACTTCTCCTACAATGAGCAGTTCTTC	CASSQGHFSYNEQFF
TRBV5-1	.	.	TRBJ1-1	TGCGCCAGCAGCCCCGTAGGACAGATGAACACTGAAGCTTTCTTT	CASSPVGQMNTEAFF
TRBV24-1	.	TRBD1	TRBJ2-3	TGTGCCACCAGTGATTCCGGGACAGGCCCGAGGGGCACAGATACGCAGTATTTT	CATSDSGTGPRGTDTQYF
TRBV28	.	TRBD1	TRBJ1-2	TGTGCCAGCAGACTGACAGGGGGAAAGGGCTACACCTTC	CASRLTGGKGYTF
TRBV5-1	.	.	TRBJ2-7	TGCGCCAGCAGCAAGGACGGGACATACGAGCAGTACTTC	CASSKDGTYEQYF